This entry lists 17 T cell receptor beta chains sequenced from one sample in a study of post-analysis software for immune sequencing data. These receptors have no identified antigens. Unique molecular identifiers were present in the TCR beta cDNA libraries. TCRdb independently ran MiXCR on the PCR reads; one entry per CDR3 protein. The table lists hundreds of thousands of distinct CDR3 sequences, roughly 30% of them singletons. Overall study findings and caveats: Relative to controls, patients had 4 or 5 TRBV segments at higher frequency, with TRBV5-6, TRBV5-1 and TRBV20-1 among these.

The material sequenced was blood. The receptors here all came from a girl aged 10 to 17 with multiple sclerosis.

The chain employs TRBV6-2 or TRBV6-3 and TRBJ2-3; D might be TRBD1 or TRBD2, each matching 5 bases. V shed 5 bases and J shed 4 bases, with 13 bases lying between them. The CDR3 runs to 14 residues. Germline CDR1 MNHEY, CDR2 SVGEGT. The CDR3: CASSRYPGPDTQYF. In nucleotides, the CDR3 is TGTGCCAGCAGTAGATACCCGGGACCAGATACGCAGTATTTT.

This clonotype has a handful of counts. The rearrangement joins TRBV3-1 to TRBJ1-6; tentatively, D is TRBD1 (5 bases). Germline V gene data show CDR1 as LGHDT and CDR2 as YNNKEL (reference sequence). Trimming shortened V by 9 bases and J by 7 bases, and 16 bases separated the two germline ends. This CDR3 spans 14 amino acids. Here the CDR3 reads CASRFKGSNSPLHF. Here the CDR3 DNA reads TGTGCCAGTAGGTTCAAGGGGTCAAATTCACCCCTCCACTTT.

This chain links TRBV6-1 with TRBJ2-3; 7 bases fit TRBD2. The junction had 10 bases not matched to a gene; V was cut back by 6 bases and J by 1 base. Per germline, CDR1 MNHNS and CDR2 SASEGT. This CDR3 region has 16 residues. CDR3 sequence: CASRLGAGYGTDTQYF. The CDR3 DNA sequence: TGTGCCAGCAGGTTAGGAGCGGGATATGGCACAGATACGCAGTATTTT.

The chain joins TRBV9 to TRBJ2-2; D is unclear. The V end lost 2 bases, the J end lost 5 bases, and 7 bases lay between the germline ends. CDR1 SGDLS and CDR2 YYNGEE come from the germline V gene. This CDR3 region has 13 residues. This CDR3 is CASSVGPTGELFF. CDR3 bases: TGTGCCAGCAGCGTCGGGCCTACCGGGGAGCTGTTTTTT.

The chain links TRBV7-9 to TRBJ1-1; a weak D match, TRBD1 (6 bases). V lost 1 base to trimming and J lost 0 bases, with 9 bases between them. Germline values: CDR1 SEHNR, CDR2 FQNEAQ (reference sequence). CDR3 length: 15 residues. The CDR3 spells CASSLVDRMNTEAFF. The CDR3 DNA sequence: TGTGCCAGCAGCTTAGTCGACAGGATGAACACTGAAGCTTTCTTT.

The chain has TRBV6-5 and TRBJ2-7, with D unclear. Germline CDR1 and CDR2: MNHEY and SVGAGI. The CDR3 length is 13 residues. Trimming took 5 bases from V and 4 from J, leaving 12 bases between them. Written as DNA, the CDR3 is TGTGCCAGCAGTCCATCCGACTTGTACGAGCAGTACTTC. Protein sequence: CASSPSDLYEQYF.

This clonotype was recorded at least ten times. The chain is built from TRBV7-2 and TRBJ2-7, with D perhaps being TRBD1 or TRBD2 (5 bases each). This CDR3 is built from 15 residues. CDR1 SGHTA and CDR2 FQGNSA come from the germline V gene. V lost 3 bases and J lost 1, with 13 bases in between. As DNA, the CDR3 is TGTGCCAGCAGCTTGGGACCGGGGAGTTCCTACGAGCAGTACTTC. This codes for CASSLGPGSSYEQYF.

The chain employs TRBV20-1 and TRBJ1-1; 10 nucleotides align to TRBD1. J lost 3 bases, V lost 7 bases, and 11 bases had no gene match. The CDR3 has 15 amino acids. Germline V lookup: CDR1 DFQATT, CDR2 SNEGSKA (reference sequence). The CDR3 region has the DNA TGCAGTGATCGGACAGGGGGAGATGGTGACACTGAAGCTTTCTTT. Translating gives CSDRTGGDGDTEAFF.

The CDR3 region is CASSLKFRGGRNSPLHF. CDR3 DNA sequence: TGTGCCAGCAGCCTTAAATTCCGGGGGGGGCGAAATTCACCCCTCCACTTT. V usage is TRBV27 and J usage is TRBJ1-6; tentative D call: TRBD1 (6 bases). This CDR3 is 17 amino acids long. Germline V lookup: CDR1 MNHEY, CDR2 SMNVEV (reference sequence). Trimming took 6 bases from V and 7 from J, leaving 22 bases between them.

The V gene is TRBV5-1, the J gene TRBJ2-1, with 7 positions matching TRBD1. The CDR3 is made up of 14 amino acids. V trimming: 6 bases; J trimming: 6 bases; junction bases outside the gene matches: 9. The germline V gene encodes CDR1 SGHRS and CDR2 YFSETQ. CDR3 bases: TGCGCCAGCATGTTGGTTTCAGGGGGCAATGAGCAGTTCTTC. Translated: CASMLVSGGNEQFF.

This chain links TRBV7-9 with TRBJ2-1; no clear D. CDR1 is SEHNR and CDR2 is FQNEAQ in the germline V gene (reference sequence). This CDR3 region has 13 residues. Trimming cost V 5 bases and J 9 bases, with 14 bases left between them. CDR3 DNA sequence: TGTGCCAGCAGCCCAGGTAGTGATGCTGAGCAGTTCTTC. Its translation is CASSPGSDAEQFF.

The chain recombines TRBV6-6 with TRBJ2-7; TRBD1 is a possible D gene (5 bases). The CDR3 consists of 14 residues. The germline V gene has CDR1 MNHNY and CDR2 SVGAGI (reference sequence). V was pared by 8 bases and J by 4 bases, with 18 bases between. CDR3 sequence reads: CASGSIDSLYEQYF. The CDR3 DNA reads TGTGCCAGCGGTTCGATCGACAGTCTTTACGAGCAGTACTTC.

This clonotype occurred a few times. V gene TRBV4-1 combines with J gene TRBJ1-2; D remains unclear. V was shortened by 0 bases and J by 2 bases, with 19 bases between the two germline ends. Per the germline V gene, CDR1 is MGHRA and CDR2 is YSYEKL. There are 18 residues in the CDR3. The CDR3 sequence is CASSQDPVMGWRNYGYTF. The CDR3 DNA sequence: TGCGCCAGCAGCCAAGATCCGGTGATGGGGTGGAGAAACTATGGCTACACCTTC.

This chain's CDR3 is CASSLSGRRTEAFF. The DNA for the CDR3 is TGTGCCAGCAGTTTATCGGGGAGGAGGACTGAAGCTTTCTTT. The gene calls are TRBV12-3 or TRBV12-4 and TRBJ1-1; D is unresolved. The CDR3 totals 14 residues. Trimming removed 2 bases at V and 5 bases at J, with 12 bases between.

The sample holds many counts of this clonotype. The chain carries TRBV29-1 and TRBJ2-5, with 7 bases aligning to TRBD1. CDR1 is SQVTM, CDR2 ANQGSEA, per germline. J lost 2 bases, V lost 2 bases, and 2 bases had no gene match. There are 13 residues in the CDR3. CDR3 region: CSVERQGQETQYF. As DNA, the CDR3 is TGCAGCGTTGAACGACAGGGACAAGAGACCCAGTACTTC.

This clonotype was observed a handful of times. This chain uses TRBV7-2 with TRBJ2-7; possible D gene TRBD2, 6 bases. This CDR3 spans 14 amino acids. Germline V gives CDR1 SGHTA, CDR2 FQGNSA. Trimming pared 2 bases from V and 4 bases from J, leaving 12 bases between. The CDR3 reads CASSLRRSGYEQYF. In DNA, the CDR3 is TGTGCCAGCAGCTTACGAAGGAGCGGGTACGAGCAGTACTTC.

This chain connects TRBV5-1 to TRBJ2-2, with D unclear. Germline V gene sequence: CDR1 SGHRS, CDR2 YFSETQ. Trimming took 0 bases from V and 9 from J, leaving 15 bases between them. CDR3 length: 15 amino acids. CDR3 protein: CASSLEPNPIWELFF. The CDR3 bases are TGCGCCAGCAGCTTGGAGCCCAACCCGATCTGGGAGCTGTTTTTT. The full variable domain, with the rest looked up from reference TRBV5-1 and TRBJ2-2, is KAGVTQTPRYLIKTRGQQVTLSCSPISGHRSVSWYQQTPGQGLQFLFEYFSETQRNKGNFPGRFSGRQFSNSRSEMNVSTLELGDSALYLCASSLEPNPIWELFFGEGSRLTVL.